What follows are 11 T cell receptor beta chains derived from one specimen sequenced in a study of cytomegalovirus exposure and HLA in healthy donors. PCR amplification relied on 60 Vbeta primers (plus 13 Jbeta primers). Some clones are missing from TCRdb's copy, which holds only in-frame ones; the method was immunoSEQ multiplex PCR. This table holds some 86,000 clones, less than 75% found once. Sequenced sample: PBMCs. These TCRs come from a man aged 25 to 40 in good health and CMV-seronegative.

This clone showed up just once. The chain combines TRBV5-1 with TRBJ2-5, with D unclear. With the DNA end fitting TRBJ2-7 better, the J assignment may be wrong. CDR1 and CDR2 from the germline V gene are SGHRS and YFSETQ. CDR3 length: 14 residues. DNA of the CDR3: TGCGCCAGCAGCTTGAGTAGTCTCAACTACGAGCAGTACTTC. It is translated as CASSLSSLNYEQYF.

This chain joins TRBV28 and TRBJ1-5, with D possibly TRBD1 on 5 matching bases. The CDR3 covers 14 residues. Germline V gene data show CDR1 as MDHEN and CDR2 as SYDVKM. The V end lost 10 bases, the J end lost 0 bases, and 13 bases lay between the germline ends. As DNA, the CDR3 is TGTGCCACCTCCTTGGGGCTTAGCAATCAGCCCCAGCATTTT. Its translation is CATSLGLSNQPQHF.

There are a few counts of this clone. The V gene is TRBV6-1, the J gene TRBJ2-6; 7 bases agree with TRBD1. The trim removed 2 bases at V and 0 bases at J, leaving 1 base unmatched. This CDR3 comprises 16 residues. CDR1 is MNHNS and CDR2 is SASEGT in the germline V gene. CDR3 sequence: CASSEKGASGANVLTF. In nucleotides, the CDR3 is TGTGCCAGCAGTGAAAAGGGGGCCTCTGGGGCCAACGTCCTGACTTTC.

The chain combines TRBV6-6 with TRBJ2-5; tentative D call: TRBD1 (5 bases). TRBJ2-7 explains the end of the DNA better; the J call may be wrong. Per the germline V gene, CDR1 is MNHNY and CDR2 is SVGAGI (reference sequence). CDR3 size: 13 residues. The CDR3 DNA is TGTGCCAGCAGTCCCAAGGGGTTGTACGAGCAGTACTTC. Protein sequence: CASSPKGLYEQYF.

The gene calls are TRBV5-1 and TRBJ2-1; 8 nucleotides match TRBD2. The junction had 10 bases not matched to a gene; V was cut back by 0 bases and J by 8 bases. The CDR3 extends over 16 amino acids. Per germline, CDR1 SGHRS and CDR2 YFSETQ. The CDR3 reads CASSLGELAGSDEQFF. CDR3 nucleotide sequence: TGCGCCAGCAGCTTGGGGGAGTTAGCGGGATCTGATGAGCAGTTCTTC. The full variable domain, its missing parts supplied by reference TRBV5-1 and TRBJ2-1, is KAGVTQTPRYLIKTRGQQVTLSCSPISGHRSVSWYQQTPGQGLQFLFEYFSETQRNKGNFPGRFSGRQFSNSRSEMNVSTLELGDSALYLCASSLGELAGSDEQFFGPGTRLTVL.

The rearrangement links TRBV27 to TRBJ2-1; 9 nucleotides align to TRBD1. V dropped 0 bases and J dropped 0; count of bases not matched to a gene: 9. CDR3 size: 19 residues. Germline assignment: CDR1 MNHEY and CDR2 SMNVEV (reference sequence). CDR3 sequence reads: CASSLSGQGISISYNEQFF. DNA of the CDR3: TGTGCCAGCAGTTTATCTGGACAGGGGATTTCTATCTCCTACAATGAGCAGTTCTTC.

This clone was observed a handful of times. The chain links TRBV6-5 to TRBJ2-7; D is undetermined. The germline gives CDR1 MNHEY, CDR2 SVGAGI. The V end was cut by 2 bases, the J end by 7 bases, with 6 bases between. This CDR3 comprises 11 residues. CDR3 sequence: CASSYGCEQYF. The DNA for the CDR3 is TGTGCCAGCAGTTACGGCTGTGAGCAGTACTTC.

J is TRBJ1-2 and V is TRBV27; TRBD1 matches 8 bases. Germline CDR1 MNHEY, CDR2 SMNVEV (reference sequence). V gave up 5 bases and J gave up 4 bases; unmatched junction bases: 12. This CDR3 has 16 residues. The CDR3 nucleotides are TGTGCCAGCAGTCTACTCAGGACAGGGAATCTCTATGGCTACACCTTC. Its translation: CASSLLRTGNLYGYTF.

The chain carries TRBV30 and TRBJ2-1, with unresolved D. Trimming removed 0 bases from V and 8 bases from J, with 11 bases in between. The CDR3 runs to 13 residues. Germline CDR1 and CDR2: GTSNPN and SVGIG (reference sequence). CDR3 sequence: CAWSVGYRDEQFF. CDR3 nucleotide sequence: TGTGCCTGGAGTGTGGGCTATAGAGATGAGCAGTTCTTC.

The J gene is TRBJ2-1, the V gene TRBV5-6; possible D gene TRBD1, 7 bases. The CDR3 extends over 16 amino acids. Per germline, CDR1 SGHDT and CDR2 YYEEEE. V shed 4 bases and J shed 0 bases, with 14 bases lying between them. The CDR3 protein is CASSRGTASSYNEQFF. DNA of the CDR3: TGTGCCAGCAGCCGCGGGACAGCGAGCTCCTACAATGAGCAGTTCTTC.

This clone appeared a few times. V gene TRBV27 combines with J gene TRBJ1-1, with D perhaps matching TRBD1 (5 bases). CDR1 and CDR2 from the germline V gene are MNHEY and SMNVEV (reference sequence). The CDR3 extends over 13 amino acids. V was pared by 5 bases and J by 4 bases, with 11 bases between. As DNA, the CDR3 is TGTGCCAGCAGTAGACGGGGACTCACTGAAGCTTTCTTT. As protein: CASSRRGLTEAFF.